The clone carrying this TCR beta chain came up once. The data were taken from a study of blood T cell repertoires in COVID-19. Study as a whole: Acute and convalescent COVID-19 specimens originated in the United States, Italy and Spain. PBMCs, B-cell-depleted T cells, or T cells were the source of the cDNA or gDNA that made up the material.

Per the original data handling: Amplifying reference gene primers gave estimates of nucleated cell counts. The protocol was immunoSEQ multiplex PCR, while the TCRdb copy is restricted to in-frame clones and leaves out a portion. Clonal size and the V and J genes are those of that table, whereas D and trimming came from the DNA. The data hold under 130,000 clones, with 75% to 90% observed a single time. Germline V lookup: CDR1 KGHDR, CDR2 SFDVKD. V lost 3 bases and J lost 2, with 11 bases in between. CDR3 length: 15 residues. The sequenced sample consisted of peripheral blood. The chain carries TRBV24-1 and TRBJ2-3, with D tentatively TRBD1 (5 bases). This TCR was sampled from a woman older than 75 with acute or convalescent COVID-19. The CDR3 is CATSDGAMHTDTQYF. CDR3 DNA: TGTGCCACCAGTGATGGGGCTATGCACACAGATACGCAGTATTTT.